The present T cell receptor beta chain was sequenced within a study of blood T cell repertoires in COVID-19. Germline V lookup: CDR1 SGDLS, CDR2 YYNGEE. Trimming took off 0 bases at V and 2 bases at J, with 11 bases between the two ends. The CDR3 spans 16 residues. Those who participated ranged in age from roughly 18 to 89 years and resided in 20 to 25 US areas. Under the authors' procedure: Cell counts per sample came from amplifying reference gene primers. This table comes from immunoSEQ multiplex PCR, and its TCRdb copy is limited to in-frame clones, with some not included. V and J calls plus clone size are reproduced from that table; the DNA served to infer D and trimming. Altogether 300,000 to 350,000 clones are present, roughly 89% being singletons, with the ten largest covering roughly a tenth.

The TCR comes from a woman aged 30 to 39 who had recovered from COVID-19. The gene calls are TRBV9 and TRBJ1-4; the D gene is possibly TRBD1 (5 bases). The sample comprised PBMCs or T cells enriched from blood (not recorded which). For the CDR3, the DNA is TGTGCCAGCAGCGTAGAGTTCAGGGCGACTAATGAAAAACTGTTTTTT. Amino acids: CASSVEFRATNEKLFF.